This T cell receptor (beta chain) was captured in a study of T cell repertoires in cytomegalovirus infection. Overall study context: HLA-C-restricted CMV epitopes, recently identified, and well-studied HLA-B-restricted ones were used by the study.

There are a few counts of this clonotype. Antigen specificity is unknown. TCRdb reanalysed the reads using MiXCR and keeps one entry per CDR3 protein. The profile shows some 350,000 distinct CDR3 sequences, just under 30% of them singletons. General study results and limits: What dominated the ex vivo response were HLA-C-restricted CMV-specific TCR beta clonotypes. CMV carriers having the relevant HLA were flagged by cumulative public TCR beta family frequency.

The CDR3 is 13 amino acids. Germline lookup yields CDR1 DFQATT and CDR2 SNEGSKA (reference sequence). The ends lost 6 bases at V and 4 bases at J; junction bases unmatched: 5. This TCR derives from a human donor in good health (CMV status not recorded). Some clones in this sample may be carry-over from other donors' samples. The source material was cultured PBMCs, sampled from culture after CMV antigen stimulation. The chain is built from TRBV20-1 and TRBJ1-5; 8 bases are shared with TRBD1. The CDR3 loop is CSAPDRVNQPQHF. CDR3 nucleotide sequence: TGCAGTGCCCCGGACAGGGTAAATCAGCCCCAGCATTTT.